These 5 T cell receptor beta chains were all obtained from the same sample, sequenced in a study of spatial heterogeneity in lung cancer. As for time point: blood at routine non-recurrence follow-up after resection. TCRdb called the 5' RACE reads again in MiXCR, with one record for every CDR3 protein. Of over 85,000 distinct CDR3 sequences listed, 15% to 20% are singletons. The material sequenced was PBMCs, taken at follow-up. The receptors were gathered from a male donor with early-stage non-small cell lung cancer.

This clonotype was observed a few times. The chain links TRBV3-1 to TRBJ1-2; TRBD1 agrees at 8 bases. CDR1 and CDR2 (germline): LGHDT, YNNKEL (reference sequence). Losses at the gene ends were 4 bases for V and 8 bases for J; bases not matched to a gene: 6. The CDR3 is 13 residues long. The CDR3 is CASSPRTGSGYTF. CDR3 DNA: TGTGCCAGCAGCCCCAGGACAGGGAGCGGCTACACCTTC.

CDR3 nucleotides: TGTGCCAGCAGCCGGGACCTGCCAAGCACAGATACGCAGTATTTT. This translates into CASSRDLPSTDTQYF. The chain has TRBV7-6 and TRBJ2-3; D is tentatively TRBD1 or TRBD2 (5 bases each). CDR1 and CDR2 (germline): SGHVS, FNYEAQ. Between the trimmed V and J ends, which lost 5 bases and 0 bases, there was a span of 12 bases. The CDR3 is 15 amino acids.

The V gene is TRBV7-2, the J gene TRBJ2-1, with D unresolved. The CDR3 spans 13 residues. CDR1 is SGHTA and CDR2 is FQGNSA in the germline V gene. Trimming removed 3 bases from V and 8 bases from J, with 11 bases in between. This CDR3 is CASSFLTWDEQFF. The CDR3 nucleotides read TGTGCCAGCAGCTTTCTAACGTGGGATGAGCAGTTCTTC.

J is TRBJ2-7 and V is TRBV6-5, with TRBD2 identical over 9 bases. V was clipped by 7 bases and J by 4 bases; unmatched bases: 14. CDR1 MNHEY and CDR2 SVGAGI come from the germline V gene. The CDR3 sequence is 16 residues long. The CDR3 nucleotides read TGTGCCAGCACCACGCTAGCGGGACACCGGAGGTACGAGCAGTACTTC. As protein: CASTTLAGHRRYEQYF.

In DNA form, the CDR3 reads TGTGCCAGCAGTGAAGGGGCAGGGGGCGGCACTGAAGCTTTCTTT. Translation: CASSEGAGGGTEAFF. V usage is TRBV6-1 and J usage is TRBJ1-1; 8 positions match TRBD1. This CDR3 has 15 residues. CDR1 is MNHNS and CDR2 is SASEGT in the germline V gene. J gave up 4 bases and V 1 base, and 5 bases lay outside the gene matches.